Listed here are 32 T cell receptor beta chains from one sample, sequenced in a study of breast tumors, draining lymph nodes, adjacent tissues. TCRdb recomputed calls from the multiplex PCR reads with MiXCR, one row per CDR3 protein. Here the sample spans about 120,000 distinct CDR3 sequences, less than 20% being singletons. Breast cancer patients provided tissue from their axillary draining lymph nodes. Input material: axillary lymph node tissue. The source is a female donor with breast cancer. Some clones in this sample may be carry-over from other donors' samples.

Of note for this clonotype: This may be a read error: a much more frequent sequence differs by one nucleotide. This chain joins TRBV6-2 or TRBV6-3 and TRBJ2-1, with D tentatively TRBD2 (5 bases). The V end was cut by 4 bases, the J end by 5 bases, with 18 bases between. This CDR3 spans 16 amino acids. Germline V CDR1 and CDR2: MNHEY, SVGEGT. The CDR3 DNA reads TGTGCCAGCAGTTCCCTAGTGGGAGAAGTCCACAATGAGCAGTTCTTC. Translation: CASSSLVGEVHNEQFF.

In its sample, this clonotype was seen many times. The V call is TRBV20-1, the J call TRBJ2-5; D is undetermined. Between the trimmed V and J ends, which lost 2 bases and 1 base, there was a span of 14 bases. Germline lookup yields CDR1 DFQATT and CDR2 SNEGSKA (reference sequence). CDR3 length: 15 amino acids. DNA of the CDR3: TGCAGTGCTAGATATGGGCTTCGAACCCAAGAGACCCAGTACTTC. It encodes CSARYGLRTQETQYF.

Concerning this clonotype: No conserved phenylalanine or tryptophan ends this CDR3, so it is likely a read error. The CDR3 is CASSPGIRNQPQHS. CDR3 DNA sequence: TGTGCCAGCTCACCAGGGATTCGCAATCAGCCCCAGCATTCT. The chain is built from TRBV18 and TRBJ1-5; D is unclear. The CDR3 is made up of 14 amino acids. Trimming pared 2 bases from V and 2 bases from J, leaving 7 bases between. Germline CDR1 and CDR2: KGHSH and LQKENI.

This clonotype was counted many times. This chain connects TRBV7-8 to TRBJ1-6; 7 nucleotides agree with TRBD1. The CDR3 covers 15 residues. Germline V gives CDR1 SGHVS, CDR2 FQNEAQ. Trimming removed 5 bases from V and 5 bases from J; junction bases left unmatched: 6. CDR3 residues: CASSLWDSDNSPLHF. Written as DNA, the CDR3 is TGTGCCAGCAGCCTCTGGGACAGCGATAATTCACCCCTCCACTTT.

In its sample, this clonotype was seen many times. CDR3 nucleotide sequence: TGTGCCAGTAGTAAGGCCCCTCGAGACAGGGAGGGAGGGACCGGGGAGCTGTTTTTT. Its protein product is CASSKAPRDREGGTGELFF. The chain couples TRBV19 to TRBJ2-2, with D perhaps given as TRBD1 or TRBD2 (7 bases each). Trimming removed 4 bases at V and 5 bases at J, with 26 bases between. CDR3 size: 19 residues. Germline CDR1 is LNHDA and CDR2 is SQIVND (reference sequence).

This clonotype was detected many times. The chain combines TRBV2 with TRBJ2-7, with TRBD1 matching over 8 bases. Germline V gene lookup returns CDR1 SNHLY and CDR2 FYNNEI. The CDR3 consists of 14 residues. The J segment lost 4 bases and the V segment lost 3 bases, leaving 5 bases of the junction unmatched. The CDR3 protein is CASSDSQGAYEQYF. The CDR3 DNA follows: TGTGCCAGCAGTGATTCGCAGGGGGCTTACGAGCAGTACTTC.

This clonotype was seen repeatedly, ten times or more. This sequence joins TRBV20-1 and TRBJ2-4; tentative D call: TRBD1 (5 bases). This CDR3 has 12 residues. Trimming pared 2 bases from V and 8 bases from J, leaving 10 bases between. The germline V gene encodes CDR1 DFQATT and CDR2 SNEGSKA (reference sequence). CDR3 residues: CSARQGTHIQYF. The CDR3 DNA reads TGCAGTGCTAGACAGGGAACGCACATTCAGTACTTC.

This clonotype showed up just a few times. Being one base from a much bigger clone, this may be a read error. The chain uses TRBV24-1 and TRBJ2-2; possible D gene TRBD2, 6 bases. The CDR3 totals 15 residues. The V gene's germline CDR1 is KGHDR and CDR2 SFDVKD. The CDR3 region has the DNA TGTGCCACCAGTGATCAGCAGGAGAACACCGGGGGGCTGTTTTTT. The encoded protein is CATSDQQENTGGLFF.

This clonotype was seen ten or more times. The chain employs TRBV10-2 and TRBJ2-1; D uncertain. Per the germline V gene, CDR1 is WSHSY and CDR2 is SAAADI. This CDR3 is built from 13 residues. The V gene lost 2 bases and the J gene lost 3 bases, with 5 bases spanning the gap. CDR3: CASSEGVYNEQFF. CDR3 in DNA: TGCGCCAGCAGTGAGGGTGTCTACAATGAGCAGTTCTTC.

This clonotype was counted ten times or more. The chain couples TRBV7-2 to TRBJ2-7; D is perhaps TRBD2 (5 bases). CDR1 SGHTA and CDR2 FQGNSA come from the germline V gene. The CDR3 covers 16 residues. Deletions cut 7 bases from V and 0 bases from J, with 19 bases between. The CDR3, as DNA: TGTGCCAGCACCCTGGTCGCCGGGGAGAGCTCCTACGAGCAGTACTTC. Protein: CASTLVAGESSYEQYF.

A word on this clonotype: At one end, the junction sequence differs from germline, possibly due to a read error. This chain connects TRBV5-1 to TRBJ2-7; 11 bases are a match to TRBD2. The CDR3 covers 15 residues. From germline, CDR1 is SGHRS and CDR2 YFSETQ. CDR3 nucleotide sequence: TGCGCCTGCAGCTTGACACTAGCGGGAGTCGGCGAGCAGTACTTC. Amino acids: CACSLTLAGVGEQYF.

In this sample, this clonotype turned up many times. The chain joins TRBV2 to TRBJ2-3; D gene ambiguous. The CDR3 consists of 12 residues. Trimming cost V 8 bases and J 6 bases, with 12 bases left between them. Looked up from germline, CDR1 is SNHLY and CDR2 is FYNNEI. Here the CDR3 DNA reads TGTGCCAGCCGACGTAGCTCTGATACGCAGTATTTT. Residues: CASRRSSDTQYF.

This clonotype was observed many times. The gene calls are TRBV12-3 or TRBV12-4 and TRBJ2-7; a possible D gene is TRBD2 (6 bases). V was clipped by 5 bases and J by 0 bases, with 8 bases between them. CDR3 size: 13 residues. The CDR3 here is CASSTSSSYEQYF. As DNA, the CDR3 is TGTGCCAGCAGTACTAGCAGCTCCTACGAGCAGTACTTC.

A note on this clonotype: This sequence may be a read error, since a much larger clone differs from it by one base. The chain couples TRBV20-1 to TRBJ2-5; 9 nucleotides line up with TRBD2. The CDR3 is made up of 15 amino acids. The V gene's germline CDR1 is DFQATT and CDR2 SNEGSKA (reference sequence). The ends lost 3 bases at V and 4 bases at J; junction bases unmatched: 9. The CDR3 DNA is TGCAGTGCTAGGGGCTTGGCGGGAGGGTCAGAGACCCAGTACTTC. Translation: CSARGLAGGSETQYF.

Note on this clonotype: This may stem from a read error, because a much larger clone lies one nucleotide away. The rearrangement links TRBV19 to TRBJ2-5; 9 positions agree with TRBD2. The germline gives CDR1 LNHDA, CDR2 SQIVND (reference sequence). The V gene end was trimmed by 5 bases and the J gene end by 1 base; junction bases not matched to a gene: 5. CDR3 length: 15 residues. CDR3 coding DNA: TGTGCCAGTAGTCAGCGGGGGGAACTCCAAGAGACCCAGTACTTC. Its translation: CASSQRGELQETQYF.

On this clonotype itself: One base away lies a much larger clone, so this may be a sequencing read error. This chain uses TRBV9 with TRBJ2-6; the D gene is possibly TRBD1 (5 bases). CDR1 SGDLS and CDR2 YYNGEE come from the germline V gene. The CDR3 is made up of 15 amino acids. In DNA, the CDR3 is TGTGCCAGCAGCGTGGGCCGCTCTGGGGCCAACGTCCTGGCTTTC. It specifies CASSVGRSGANVLAF.

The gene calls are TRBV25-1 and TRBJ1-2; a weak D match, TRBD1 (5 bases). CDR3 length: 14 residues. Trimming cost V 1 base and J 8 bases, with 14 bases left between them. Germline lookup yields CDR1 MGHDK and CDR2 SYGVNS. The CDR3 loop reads CASSESRDGAGYTF. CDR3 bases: TGTGCCAGCAGTGAATCTAGGGACGGAGCAGGCTACACCTTC.

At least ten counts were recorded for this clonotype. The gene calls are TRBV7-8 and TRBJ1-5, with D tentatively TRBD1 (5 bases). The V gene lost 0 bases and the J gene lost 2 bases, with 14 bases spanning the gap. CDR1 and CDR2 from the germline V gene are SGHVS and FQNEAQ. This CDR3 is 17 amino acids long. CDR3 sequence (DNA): TGTGCCAGCAGCTTAGCGGGAGGGGTCTGGGGCAATCAGCCCCAGCATTTT. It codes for CASSLAGGVWGNQPQHF.

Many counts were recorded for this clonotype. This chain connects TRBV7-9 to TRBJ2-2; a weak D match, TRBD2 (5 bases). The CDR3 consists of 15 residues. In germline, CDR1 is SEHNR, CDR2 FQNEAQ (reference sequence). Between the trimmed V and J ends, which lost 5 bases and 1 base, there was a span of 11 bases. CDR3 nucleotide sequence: TGTGCCAGCAGCCCGCCCCGGGGGAACACCGGGGAGCTGTTTTTT. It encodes CASSPPRGNTGELFF.

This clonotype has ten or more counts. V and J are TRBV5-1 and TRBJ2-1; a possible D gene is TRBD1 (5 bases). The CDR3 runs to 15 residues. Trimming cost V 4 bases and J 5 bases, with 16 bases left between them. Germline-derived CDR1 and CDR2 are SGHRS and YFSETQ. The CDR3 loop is CASSPTATADNEQFF. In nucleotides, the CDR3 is TGCGCCAGCAGCCCCACAGCGACAGCAGACAATGAGCAGTTCTTC. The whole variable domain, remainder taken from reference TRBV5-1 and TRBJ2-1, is KAGVTQTPRYLIKTRGQQVTLSCSPISGHRSVSWYQQTPGQGLQFLFEYFSETQRNKGNFPGRFSGRQFSNSRSEMNVSTLELGDSALYLCASSPTATADNEQFFGPGTRLTVL.

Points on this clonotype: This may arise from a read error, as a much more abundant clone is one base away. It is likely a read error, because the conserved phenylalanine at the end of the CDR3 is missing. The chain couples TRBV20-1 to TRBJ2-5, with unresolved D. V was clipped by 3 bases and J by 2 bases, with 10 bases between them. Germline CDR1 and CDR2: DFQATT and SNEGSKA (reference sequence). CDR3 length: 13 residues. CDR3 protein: CSARSYGQETQYS. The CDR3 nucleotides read TGCAGTGCTAGGTCCTATGGGCAAGAGACCCAGTACTCC.

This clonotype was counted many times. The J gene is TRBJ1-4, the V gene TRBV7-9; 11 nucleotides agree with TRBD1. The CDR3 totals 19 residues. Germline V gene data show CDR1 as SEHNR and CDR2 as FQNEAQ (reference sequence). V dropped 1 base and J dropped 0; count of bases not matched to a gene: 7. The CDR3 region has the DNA TGTGCCAGCAGCTTAGGGCCCGGGACAGGGGGAGCAACTAATGAAAAACTGTTTTTT. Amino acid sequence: CASSLGPGTGGATNEKLFF.

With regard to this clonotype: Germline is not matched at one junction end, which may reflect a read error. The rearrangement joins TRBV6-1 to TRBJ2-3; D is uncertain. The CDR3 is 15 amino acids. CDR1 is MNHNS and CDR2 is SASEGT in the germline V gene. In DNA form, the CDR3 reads TGTGCCAGCAGTGAAGTGTTAGCCCGAACAGATACGCAGTGTTTT. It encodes CASSEVLARTDTQCF.

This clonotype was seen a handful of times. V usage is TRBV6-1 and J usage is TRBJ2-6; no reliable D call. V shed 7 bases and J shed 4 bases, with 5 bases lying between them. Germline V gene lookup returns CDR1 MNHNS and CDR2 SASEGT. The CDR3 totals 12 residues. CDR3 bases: TGTGCCAGCACGCAGGGGGCCAACGTCCTGACTTTC. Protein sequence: CASTQGANVLTF.

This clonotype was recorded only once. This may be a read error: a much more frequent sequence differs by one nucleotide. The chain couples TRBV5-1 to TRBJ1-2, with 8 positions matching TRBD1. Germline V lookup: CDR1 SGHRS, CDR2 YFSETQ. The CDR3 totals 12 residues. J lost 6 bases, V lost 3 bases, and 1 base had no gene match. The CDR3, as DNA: TGCGCCAGCAGCTCGGACAGGGATGGCTACACCTTC. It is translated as CASSSDRDGYTF.

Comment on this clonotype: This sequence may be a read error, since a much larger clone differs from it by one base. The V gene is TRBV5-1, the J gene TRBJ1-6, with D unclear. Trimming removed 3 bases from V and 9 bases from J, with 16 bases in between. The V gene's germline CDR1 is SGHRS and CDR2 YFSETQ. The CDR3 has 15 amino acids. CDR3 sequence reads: CASSSETRSGSPLHF. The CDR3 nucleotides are TGCGCCAGCAGCTCCGAGACAAGAAGCGGTTCACCCCTCCACTTT.

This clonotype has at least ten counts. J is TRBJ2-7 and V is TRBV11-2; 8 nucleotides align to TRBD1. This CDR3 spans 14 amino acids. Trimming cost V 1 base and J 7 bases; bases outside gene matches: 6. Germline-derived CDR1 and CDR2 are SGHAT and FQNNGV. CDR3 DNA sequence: TGTGCCAGCAGCTTAGGGCAGGGGGCAGAAGAGCAGTACTTC. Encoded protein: CASSLGQGAEEQYF.

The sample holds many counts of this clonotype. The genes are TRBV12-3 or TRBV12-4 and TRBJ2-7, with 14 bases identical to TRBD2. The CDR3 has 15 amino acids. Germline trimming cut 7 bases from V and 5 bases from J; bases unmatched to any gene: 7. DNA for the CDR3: TGTGCCAGCACCCTGGGACTAGCGGGAGCTCACGAGCAGTACTTC. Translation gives CASTLGLAGAHEQYF.

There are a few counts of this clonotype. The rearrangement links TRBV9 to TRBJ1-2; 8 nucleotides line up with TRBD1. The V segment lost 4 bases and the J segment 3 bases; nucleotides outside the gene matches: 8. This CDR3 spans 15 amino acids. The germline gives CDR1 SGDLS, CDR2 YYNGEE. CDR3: CASSLTPTGDYGYTF. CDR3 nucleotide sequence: TGTGCCAGCAGCCTTACGCCGACAGGGGACTATGGCTACACCTTC.

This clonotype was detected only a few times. In DNA, the CDR3 is TGTGCCTGGAGTGAGACAGGGGGTCAGCCCCAGCATTTT. This translates into CAWSETGGQPQHF. The rearrangement links TRBV30 to TRBJ1-5, with 9 nucleotides matching TRBD1. The CDR3 length is 13 residues. Germline V lookup: CDR1 GTSNPN, CDR2 SVGIG (reference sequence). V gave up 1 base and J gave up 6 bases; unmatched junction bases: 1.

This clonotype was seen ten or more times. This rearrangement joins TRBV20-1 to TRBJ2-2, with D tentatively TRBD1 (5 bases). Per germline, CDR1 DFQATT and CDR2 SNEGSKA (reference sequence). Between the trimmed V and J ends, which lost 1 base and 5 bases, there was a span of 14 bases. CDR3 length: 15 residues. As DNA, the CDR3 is TGCAGTGCTAGAGTATCGACAGTCGGTACCGGGGAGCTGTTTTTT. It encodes CSARVSTVGTGELFF.

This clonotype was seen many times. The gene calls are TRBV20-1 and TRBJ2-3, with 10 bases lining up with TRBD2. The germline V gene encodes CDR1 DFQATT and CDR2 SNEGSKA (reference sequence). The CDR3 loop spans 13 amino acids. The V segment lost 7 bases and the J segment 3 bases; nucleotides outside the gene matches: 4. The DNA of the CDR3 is TGCAGTGTTTCTAGCGGGGGTACAGATACGCAGTATTTT. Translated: CSVSSGGTDTQYF.